This record concerns one T cell receptor beta chain sequence. Its binding antigen is unknown. The record has no base qualities; no much larger clone is one base away. This record comes from a study of shared clonotypes between healthy human individuals (dated by TCRdb to 2019 to 2021). For the study in its entirety: The cohort comprised a couple of women and three men aged 18 to 49 years. Between about 0.94 and 8.9 billion PBMCs per donor were obtained by leukapheresis. To increase sequencing depth and limit assay-specific biases, different laboratories used diverse techniques to prepare libraries and sequence TCR repertoires. For each donor, three plates each were used for CD4 naive and CD4 memory, two plates were used for CD8 naive, and one plate was used for CD8 memory. Blood TCR repertoires of 5 or 6 healthy adults were deeply sequenced to estimate repertoire size and the extent of clonotype sharing between individuals.

Using the deep immunoSEQ assay, multiplex PCR amplified TCR CDR3 regions from genomic DNA. Extracted genomic DNA from each cell subset was distributed evenly across all wells of several immunoSEQ 96-well plates, and each plate was treated as a replicate. For sorted subsets, around 200 ng genomic DNA, equal to about 30,000 T cell genomes, was loaded into each replicate PCR. Purified libraries were quantified with a Qubit 3.0 fluorometer, sized on a Bioanalyzer 2100, and re-quantified with the KAPA Library Quantification kit. Each immunoSEQ 96-well plate was sequenced on its own single-read 150-cycle Illumina NextSeq 550 flow cell. The authors' pipeline ran thus. Because the immunoSEQ output included only junctional sequences and no quality scores, the filtering could not be the same as the filtering used for full-length reads. To assign V/J genes and CDR3, sequences were annotated using PyIR, a Python wrapper for IgBLAST v1.9, with IMGT germline references. Reads with weak V/J assignments (E-value above 1e-6), missing CDR3, stop codons, out-of-frame junctions, or ambiguous translated residues were removed. A V3J clonotype was defined by an identical inferred V gene, J gene, and CDR3 amino acid sequence. Percentage overlap between repertoires was computed as shared unique clonotypes divided by the size of the smaller repertoire. RTK rarefaction, the Chao1 estimator, and Recon v2.1 estimates of unobserved clonotypes were used to assess repertoire richness. OLGA was used to compute generation probabilities for all TCRbeta clonotypes that the gDNA method yielded from a handful of donors. This immuneACCESS table, as held by TCRdb, lists in-frame sequences with V and J called but not all clones. Of the missing ones, under half trace to an unresolved V gene in checked studies; the others have no known cause. The D gene and trimming were derived from the DNA, and the V and J assignments and clone size from that table. Present in this sample are about 2.4 million clones, approximately 93% of which were seen just once. The top ten constitute about 0.34% of the sample.

Trimming takes 0 bases from V and 15 bases from J, and the germline ends sit 3 bases apart. The CDR3 measures 8 amino acids from cysteine to phenylalanine. The kept DNA is CDR3 alone, 24 bases in frame from the first base. CDR1 and CDR2 (DFQATT, SNEGSKA) derive from the germline V gene (reference sequence). Summary of the overall study and its limitations: Incomplete sequencing was indicated by rarefaction of sorted-subset datasets, despite the large sequencing depth. Naive subsets generally had larger estimated clonotype richness than memory subsets. Sharing across a few donors was observed for approximately 5% of naive CD4, 3.5% of naive CD8, over 2% of memory CD4, and around 0.4% of memory CD8 clonotypes. Higher generation probabilities were observed for clonotypes shared by all four sorted-subset donors than for non-shared clonotypes. The genetic and exposure-history diversity represented was limited by the small number of donors. Pairwise subsampling indicated that sequencing depth was expected to affect the degree of clonotype sharing among donors. Only blood was sampled, and tissue TCR repertoires likely differ from those in blood.

The donors were healthy, HIV-negative adults who had no recently reported acute infections or vaccinations. Every donor was a Caucasian adult living in Nashville, Tennessee, USA. Magnetic negative selection was used to enrich CD4+ T cells, after which naive cells were positively selected on CD45RA and the negative fraction became the memory subset. Blood was collected by leukapheresis, and PBMCs were isolated by Ficoll-Histopaque density gradient centrifugation and then cryopreserved in liquid nitrogen vapor phase. Purity and quantity of every magnetically sorted T cell population were checked by analytical flow cytometry. Genomic DNA was isolated from every sorted fraction and measured by UV absorbance on a Nanodrop 2000c.

Rearrangement joined TRBV20-1 to TRBJ2-1; there is no confident call for the D gene. Sequencing was done on a sample of naive CD4+ T cells from PBMCs. Per the publication, the cell subset or site label means: CD45RA+ positively selected. The receptor was isolated from a man aged 18 to 29 in good health. Some clones in this sample may be carry-over from other donors' samples. DNA sequence: TGCAGTGCTAGAGATTTGTTCTTC. The translation is CSARDLFF.